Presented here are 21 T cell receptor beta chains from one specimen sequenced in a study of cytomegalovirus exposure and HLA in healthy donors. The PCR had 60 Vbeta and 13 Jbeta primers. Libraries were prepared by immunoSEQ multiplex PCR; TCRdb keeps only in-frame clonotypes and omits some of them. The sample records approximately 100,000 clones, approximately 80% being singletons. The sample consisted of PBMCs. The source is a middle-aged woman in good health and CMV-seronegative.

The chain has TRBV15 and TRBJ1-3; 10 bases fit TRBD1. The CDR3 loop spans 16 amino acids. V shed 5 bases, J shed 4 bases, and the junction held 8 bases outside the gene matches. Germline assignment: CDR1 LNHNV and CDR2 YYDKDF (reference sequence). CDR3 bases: TGTGCCACCAGCGGGACAGGGGCTCATGGAGGAAACACCATATATTTT. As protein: CATSGTGAHGGNTIYF.

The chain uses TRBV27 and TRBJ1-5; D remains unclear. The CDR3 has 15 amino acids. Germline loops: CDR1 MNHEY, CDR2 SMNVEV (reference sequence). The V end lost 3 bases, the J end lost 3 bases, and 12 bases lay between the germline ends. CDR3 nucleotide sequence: TGTGCCAGCAGTTTTTTTGGGGAGTCCAATCAGCCCCAGCATTTT. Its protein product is CASSFFGESNQPQHF.

The CDR3 sequence is CASTAGRTDTQYF. Written as DNA, the CDR3 is TGTGCCAGCACCGCGGGGCGCACAGATACGCAGTATTTT. V usage is TRBV2 and J usage is TRBJ2-3; maybe TRBD2 (6 bases). Germline CDR1 SNHLY, CDR2 FYNNEI. The CDR3 has 13 residues. Trimming took 7 bases from V and 1 from J, leaving 9 bases between them.

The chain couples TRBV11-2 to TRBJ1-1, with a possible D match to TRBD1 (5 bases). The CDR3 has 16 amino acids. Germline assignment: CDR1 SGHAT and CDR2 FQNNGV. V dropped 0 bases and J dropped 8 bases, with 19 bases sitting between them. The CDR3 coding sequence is TGTGCCAGCAGCTTAGATCCCCCGGGCGGGGGTGAGGAAGCTTTCTTT. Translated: CASSLDPPGGGEEAFF.

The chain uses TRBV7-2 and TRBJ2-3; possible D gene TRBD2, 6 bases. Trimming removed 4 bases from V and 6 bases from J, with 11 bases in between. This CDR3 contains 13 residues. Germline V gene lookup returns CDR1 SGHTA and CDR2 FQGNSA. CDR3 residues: CASSSRAGDTQYF. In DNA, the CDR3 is TGTGCCAGCAGCTCTAGGGCGGGGGATACGCAGTATTTT.

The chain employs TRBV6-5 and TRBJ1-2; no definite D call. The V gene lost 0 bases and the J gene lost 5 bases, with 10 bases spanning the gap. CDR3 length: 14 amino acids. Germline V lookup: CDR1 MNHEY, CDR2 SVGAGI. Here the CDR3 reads CASSYSNIRYGYTF. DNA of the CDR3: TGTGCCAGCAGTTACTCGAACATAAGATATGGCTACACCTTC.

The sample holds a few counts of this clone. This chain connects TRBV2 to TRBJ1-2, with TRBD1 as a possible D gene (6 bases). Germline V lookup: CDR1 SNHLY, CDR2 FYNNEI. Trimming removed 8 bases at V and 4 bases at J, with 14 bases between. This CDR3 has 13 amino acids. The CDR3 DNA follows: TGTGCCAGCGCCGGACAGCTTACCTATGGCTACACCTTC. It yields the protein CASAGQLTYGYTF.

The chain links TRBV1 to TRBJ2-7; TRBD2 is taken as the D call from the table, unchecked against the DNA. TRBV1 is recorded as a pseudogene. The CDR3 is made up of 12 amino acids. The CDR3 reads CTSSPYYYEQYF. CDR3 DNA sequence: TGCACCAGCAGCCCTTATTATTACGAGCAGTACTTC.

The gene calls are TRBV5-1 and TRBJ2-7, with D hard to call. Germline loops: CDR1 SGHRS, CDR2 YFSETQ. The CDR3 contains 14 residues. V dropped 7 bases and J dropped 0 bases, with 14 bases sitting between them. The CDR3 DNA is TGCGCCAGCCGTCCGGCGGTCAGCTCCTACGAGCAGTACTTC. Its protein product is CASRPAVSSYEQYF.

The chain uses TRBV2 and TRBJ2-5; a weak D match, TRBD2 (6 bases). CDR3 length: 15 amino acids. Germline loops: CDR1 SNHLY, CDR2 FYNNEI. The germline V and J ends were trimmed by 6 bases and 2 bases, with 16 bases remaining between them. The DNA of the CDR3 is TGTGCCAGCAGCACCCCAGCGGGCCCTCAAGAGACCCAGTACTTC. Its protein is CASSTPAGPQETQYF.

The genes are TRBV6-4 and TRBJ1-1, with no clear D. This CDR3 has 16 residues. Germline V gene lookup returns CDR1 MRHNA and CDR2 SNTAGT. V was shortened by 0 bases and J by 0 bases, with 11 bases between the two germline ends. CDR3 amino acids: CASSDSGGEVNTEAFF. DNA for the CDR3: TGTGCCAGCAGTGACTCTGGTGGGGAGGTGAACACTGAAGCTTTCTTT.

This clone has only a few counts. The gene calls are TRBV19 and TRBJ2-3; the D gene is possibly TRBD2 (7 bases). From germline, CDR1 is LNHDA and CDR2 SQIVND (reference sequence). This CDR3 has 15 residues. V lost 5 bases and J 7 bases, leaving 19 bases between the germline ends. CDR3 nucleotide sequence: TGTGCCAGTAGTTCCCCGTGGGGGGGGCATAATACGCAGTATTTT. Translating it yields CASSSPWGGHNTQYF.

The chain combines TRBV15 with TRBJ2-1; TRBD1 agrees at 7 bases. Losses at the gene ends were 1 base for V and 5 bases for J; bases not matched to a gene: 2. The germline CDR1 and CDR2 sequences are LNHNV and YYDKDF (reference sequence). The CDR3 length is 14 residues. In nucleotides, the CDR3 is TGTGCCACCAGCAGAGGAGACAGGGACAATGAGCAGTTCTTC. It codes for CATSRGDRDNEQFF.

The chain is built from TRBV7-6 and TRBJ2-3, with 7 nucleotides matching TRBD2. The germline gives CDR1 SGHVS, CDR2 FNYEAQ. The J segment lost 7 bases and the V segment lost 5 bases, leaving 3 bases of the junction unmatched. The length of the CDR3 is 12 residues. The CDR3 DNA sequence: TGTGCCAGCAGCCCCGGGGGGTATACGCAGTATTTT. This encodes CASSPGGYTQYF.

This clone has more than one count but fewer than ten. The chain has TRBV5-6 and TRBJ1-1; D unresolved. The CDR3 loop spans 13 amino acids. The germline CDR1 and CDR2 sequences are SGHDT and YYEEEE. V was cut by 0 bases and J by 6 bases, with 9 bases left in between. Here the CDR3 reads CASSLGRAPEAFF. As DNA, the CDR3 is TGTGCCAGCAGCTTGGGTAGAGCCCCTGAAGCTTTCTTT.

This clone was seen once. DNA of the CDR3: TGTGCCAGCAGTCGGACAGACTTGAACACTGAAGCTTTCTTT. As protein: CASSRTDLNTEAFF. This chain uses TRBV2 with TRBJ1-1, with D possibly matching TRBD1 (6 bases). Trimming removed 5 bases at V and 0 bases at J, with 10 bases between. Per the germline V gene, CDR1 is SNHLY and CDR2 is FYNNEI. The CDR3 totals 14 residues.

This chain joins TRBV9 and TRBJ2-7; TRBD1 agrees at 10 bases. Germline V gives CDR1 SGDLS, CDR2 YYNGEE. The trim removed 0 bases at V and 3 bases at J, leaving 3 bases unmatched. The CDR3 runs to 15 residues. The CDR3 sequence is CASSVGGTGDYEQYF. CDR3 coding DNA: TGTGCCAGCAGCGTAGGGGGGACAGGGGACTACGAGCAGTACTTC.

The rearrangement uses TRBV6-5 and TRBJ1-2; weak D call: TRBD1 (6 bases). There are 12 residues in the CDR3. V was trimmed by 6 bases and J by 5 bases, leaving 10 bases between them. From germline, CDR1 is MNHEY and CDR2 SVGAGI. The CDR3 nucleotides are TGTGCCAGCAGAGACAGGATTTATGGCTACACCTTC. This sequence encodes CASRDRIYGYTF.

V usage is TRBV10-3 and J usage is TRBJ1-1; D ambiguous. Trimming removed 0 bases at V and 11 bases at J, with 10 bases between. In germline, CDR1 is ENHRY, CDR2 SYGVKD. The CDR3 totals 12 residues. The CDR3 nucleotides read TGTGCCATCAGTGAGTCGGATGGAGGGGCTTTCTTT. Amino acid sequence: CAISESDGGAFF.

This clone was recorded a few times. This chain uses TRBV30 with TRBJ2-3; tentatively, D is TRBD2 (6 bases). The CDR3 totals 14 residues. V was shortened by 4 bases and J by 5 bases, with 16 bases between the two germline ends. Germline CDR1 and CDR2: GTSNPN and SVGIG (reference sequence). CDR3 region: CAWKVGRGIDTQYF. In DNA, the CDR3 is TGTGCCTGGAAAGTAGGGCGGGGTATAGATACGCAGTATTTT.

The CDR3 region is CATSAGGPKETQYF. The CDR3 nucleotides read TGTGCCACCAGCGCGGGGGGGCCCAAGGAGACCCAGTACTTC. V usage is TRBV15 and J usage is TRBJ2-5; the match to TRBD2 covers 9 bases. The length of the CDR3 is 14 residues. Unmatched junction bases numbered 6, after V lost 5 bases and J lost 5 bases. Per germline, CDR1 LNHNV and CDR2 YYDKDF (reference sequence).